This T cell receptor beta chain was sequenced during a study of identical twins. Study results and limitations: Fewer insertions were carried by abundant cord blood beta clonotypes, but none was seen in memory repertoires.

The trim removed 3 bases at V and 2 bases at J, leaving 5 bases unmatched. Looked up from germline, CDR1 is SGHRS and CDR2 is YFSETQ. The CDR3 is 16 amino acids. TCRdb re-called the 5' RACE reads with MiXCR, one entry per CDR3 protein. The sample records about 900,000 distinct CDR3 sequences, 10% to 15% being singletons. In the case of this clonotype: Its antigen is not known.

Healthy Caucasians provided all donations. These data were also filed under a second study, of yellow fever vaccine responses in identical twins.

The chain combines TRBV5-1 with TRBJ2-3; 11 nucleotides match TRBD2. The material sequenced was PBMCs. This receptor was obtained from a woman under 30 in good health. The CDR3 loop reads CASSSLGLAATDTQYF. The CDR3 nucleotides read TGCGCCAGCAGCTCGTTGGGACTAGCGGCCACAGATACGCAGTATTTT.